This T cell receptor beta chain is from a study of cytotoxic CD8 clonotypes in ibrutinib-treated CLL. TCRdb's table, derived via immunoSEQ multiplex PCR, lists solely in-frame clones and lacks some. The sample has nearly 300,000 clones, 70% to 80% seen once. After removal of 0 bases from V and 2 bases from J, the junction contained 7 bases not matched to a gene. Germline loops: CDR1 LNHDA, CDR2 SQIVND (reference sequence). The CDR3 has 17 residues. The clonotype was recovered from a human donor with chronic lymphocytic leukemia. The rearrangement joins TRBV19 to TRBJ2-7; 10 bases are a match to TRBD2. The specimen was PBMCs, collected at disease progression, from a patient treated with ibrutinib. CDR3 region: CASSIDPGLAITYEQYF. CDR3 sequence (DNA): TGTGCCAGTAGTATAGATCCGGGACTAGCGATCACCTACGAGCAGTACTTC.